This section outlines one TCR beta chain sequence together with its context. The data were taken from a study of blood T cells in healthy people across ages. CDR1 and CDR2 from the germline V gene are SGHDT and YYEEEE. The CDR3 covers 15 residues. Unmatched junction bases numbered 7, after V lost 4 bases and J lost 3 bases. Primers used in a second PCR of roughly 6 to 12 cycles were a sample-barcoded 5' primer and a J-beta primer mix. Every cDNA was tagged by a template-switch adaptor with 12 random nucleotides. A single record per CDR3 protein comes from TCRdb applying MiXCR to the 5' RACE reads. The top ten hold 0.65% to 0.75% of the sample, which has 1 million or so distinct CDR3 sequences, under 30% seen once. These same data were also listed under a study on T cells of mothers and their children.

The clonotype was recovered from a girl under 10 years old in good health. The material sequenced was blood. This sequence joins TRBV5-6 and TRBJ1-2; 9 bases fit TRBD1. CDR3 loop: CASSDGQGNDYGYTF. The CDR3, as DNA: TGTGCCAGCAGCGATGGACAGGGGAACGACTATGGCTACACCTTC. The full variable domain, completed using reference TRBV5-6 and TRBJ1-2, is DAGVTQSPTHLIKTRGQQVTLRCSPKSGHDTVSWYQQALGQGPQFIFQYYEEEERQRGNFPDRFSGHQFPNYSSELNVNALLLGDSALYLCASSDGQGNDYGYTFGSGTRLTVV.